This T cell receptor (beta chain) was documented in a study of blood T cell repertoires in COVID-19. Overall study: Specimens from acute and convalescent COVID-19 originated in the United States, Italy and Spain.

Adults between roughly 18 and 95 years of age took part from fewer than 30 US areas. The authors' processing: Nucleated cell counts were estimated from reference gene primer amplification. Here immunoSEQ multiplex PCR was the method, and the copy in TCRdb shows in-frame clones only, minus some. The DNA gave D and trimming, while V, J and clone size come from that table. The sample contains some 48,000 clones, approximately 82% of which appear only once. Sequencing was performed on PBMCs or T cells enriched from blood (not recorded which). The sequence came from a woman aged 45-65 years with acute COVID-19.

DNA of the CDR3: TGTGCCAGCAGTCTCGGGGGGGAGAGTAGGGCTTTCTTT. Protein sequence: CASSLGGESRAFF. This chain links TRBV28 with TRBJ1-1, with a tentative D call TRBD1 (5 bases). CDR1 and CDR2 from the germline V gene are MDHEN and SYDVKM. V gave up 5 bases and J gave up 11 bases, with 18 bases separating them. This CDR3 contains 13 residues.